This TCR beta chain was profiled in a study of blood T cell repertoires in COVID-19. Measured with immunoSEQ multiplex PCR; TCRdb has only the in-frame clones, and not every one. The sample has 200,000 to 300,000 clones; approximately 86% are singletons. The germline V gene has CDR1 SGHRS and CDR2 YFSETQ. Trimming cost V 4 bases and J 8 bases, with 18 bases left between them. The CDR3 runs 15 residues. A single count supports this clone. This TCR was recovered from a woman between 40 and 50 years old with acute COVID-19. The V and J genes are TRBV5-1 and TRBJ1-4, with D perhaps matching TRBD1 (6 bases). Sequenced input: PBMCs or T cells enriched from blood (not recorded which). CDR3 loop: CASSPTGRPGEKLFF. Written as DNA, the CDR3 is TGCGCCAGCAGCCCGACAGGCCGCCCCGGGGAAAAACTGTTTTTT.